Below, one T cell receptor beta chain is given with its context. No antigen is known for it. The entry originates in a study of CD4 T cells in relation to SARS-CoV-2 and coronaviruses. Unexposed donor CD4+ T cells date from about 2011-2018, before the COVID-19 pandemic. Naive and memory CD4+ T cells were separated from cryopreserved PBMCs. General observations from the study: The cross-reactivity analysis covered only spike protein, not other viral proteins.

V was cut by 0 bases and J by 4 bases, with 21 bases left in between. This CDR3 is 18 amino acids long. CDR1 SGDLS and CDR2 YYNGEE come from the germline V gene. Deep TCR-beta sequencing used DNA from uncultured naive and memory CD4+ T cells. The assay was immunoSEQ multiplex PCR, and TCRdb's table has in-frame clones only and misses some. The data contain 65,000 or so clones, 94% of them singletons. The source of this sequence is a human donor in good health. The V call is TRBV9, the J call TRBJ2-3; D is perhaps TRBD2 (6 bases). Sequences were obtained from naive CD4+ T cells from PBMCs. The subset was: naive CD4+ T cells isolated by negative enrichment. CDR3 DNA: TGTGCCAGCAGCGTAGGGTTACGGGGGAGCGGGCGCGCAGATACGCAGTATTTT. Protein: CASSVGLRGSGRADTQYF.